This T cell receptor beta chain originates from a study of T cell responses to AZD1222 COVID-19 vaccine. Assay used: immunoSEQ multiplex PCR; TCRdb lists only in-frame clones, some missing. The repertoire holds under 150,000 clones, approximately 88% seen once, with about 6% in the top ten. The CDR3 runs 14 residues. Germline loops: CDR1 KGHSH, CDR2 LQKENI. Trimming cost V 0 bases and J 2 bases, with 7 bases left between them. The rearrangement links TRBV18 to TRBJ1-1, with D uncertain. Source: peripheral blood, taken 28 days after the second AZD1222 dose. The sequence came from an adult who received the AZD1222 COVID-19 vaccine. The CDR3, as DNA: TGTGCCAGCTCACCACCTGTTGCAAACACTGAAGCTTTCTTT. It encodes CASSPPVANTEAFF.